Listed here are 9 T cell receptor beta chains from one sample, sequenced in a study of early T cells in non-severe SARS-CoV-2 infection. One entry per CDR3 protein, called by TCRdb with MiXCR from the 5' RACE reads. The data hold 25,000 to 30,000 distinct CDR3 sequences, with 8.5% to 10% observed a single time. The sequenced material came from whole blood. The origin of the receptors is an adult who was a healthcare worker with PCR-confirmed SARS-CoV-2 infection or an uninfected control (not recorded which).

The chain uses TRBV20-1 and TRBJ1-4; the D gene is possibly TRBD1 (6 bases). Germline V gives CDR1 DFQATT, CDR2 SNEGSKA (reference sequence). This CDR3 has 13 amino acids. V was trimmed by 4 bases and J by 0 bases, leaving 6 bases between them. The CDR3 nucleotides read TGCAGTGCTACAGGGGCAACTAATGAAAAACTGTTTTTT. Its translation is CSATGATNEKLFF.

This clonotype was found many times. The V gene is TRBV7-6, the J gene TRBJ1-4; 8 nucleotides agree with TRBD1. The CDR3 is made up of 14 amino acids. Germline-derived CDR1 and CDR2 are SGHVS and FNYEAQ. V shed 2 bases, J shed 6 bases, and the junction held 2 bases outside the gene matches. The CDR3 region has the DNA TGTGCCAGCAGCTTATCACAGGGGGATGAAAAACTGTTTTTT. This translates into CASSLSQGDEKLFF.

This clonotype was seen ten or more times. This chain links TRBV6-5 with TRBJ1-5; 8 nucleotides line up with TRBD1. CDR1 MNHEY and CDR2 SVGAGI come from the germline V gene. The CDR3 loop spans 13 amino acids. V trimming: 6 bases; J trimming: 10 bases; junction bases outside the gene matches: 8. This CDR3 reads CASREDRARPQHF. In DNA form, the CDR3 reads TGTGCCAGCAGAGAGGACAGGGCCCGTCCCCAGCATTTT.

This clonotype was observed a handful of times. V and J are TRBV7-6 and TRBJ1-2, with TRBD1 matching 10 bases. The CDR3 length is 15 residues. Germline CDR1 SGHVS, CDR2 FNYEAQ. After removal of 3 bases from V and 7 bases from J, the junction contained 8 bases not matched to a gene. Written as DNA, the CDR3 is TGTGCCAGCAGCTTTAGACAGGGGGCGCTTTCTGGCTACACCTTC. Its translation: CASSFRQGALSGYTF.

This clonotype was seen repeatedly, ten times or more. V and J are TRBV7-8 and TRBJ1-2, with D possibly matching TRBD1 (6 bases). The CDR3 runs to 16 residues. Per the germline V gene, CDR1 is SGHVS and CDR2 is FQNEAQ. The V gene lost 1 base and the J gene lost 2 bases, with 14 bases spanning the gap. The DNA for the CDR3 is TGTGCCAGCAGCTTAGTAGGGGGTGCGACCAACTATGGCTACACCTTC. Its translation: CASSLVGGATNYGYTF.

This clonotype was seen at least ten times. V gene TRBV9 combines with J gene TRBJ2-7; maybe TRBD2 (6 bases). In germline, CDR1 is SGDLS, CDR2 YYNGEE. This CDR3 is 14 amino acids long. Deletions cut 4 bases from V and 6 bases from J, with 17 bases between. Written as DNA, the CDR3 is TGTGCCAGCAGCCTCGGGACTTCGCGATTCGAGCAGTACTTC. This gives the protein CASSLGTSRFEQYF.

This clonotype occurred many times. The chain employs TRBV29-1 and TRBJ1-3; D not certain. The germline CDR1 and CDR2 sequences are SQVTM and ANQGSEA. Trimming removed 2 bases from V and 6 bases from J, with 8 bases in between. This CDR3 spans 12 amino acids. The CDR3 sequence is CSVELGLNTIYF. The CDR3 bases are TGCAGCGTTGAATTAGGGCTAAACACCATATATTTT.

This chain uses TRBV2 with TRBJ2-2; 15 bases agree with TRBD2. V was pared by 10 bases and J by 9 bases, with 9 bases of the junction left unmatched. The CDR3 sequence is 15 residues long. Germline loops: CDR1 SNHLY, CDR2 FYNNEI. The CDR3 sequence: CATSGLAGGPRELFF. DNA of the CDR3: TGTGCCACCTCTGGACTAGCGGGGGGGCCCCGGGAGCTGTTTTTT.

This clonotype has at least ten counts. The genes are TRBV20-1 and TRBJ2-5; 9 nucleotides match TRBD2. Germline V gives CDR1 DFQATT, CDR2 SNEGSKA (reference sequence). Trimming cost V 6 bases and J 5 bases; bases outside gene matches: 13. The CDR3 is 15 residues long. This CDR3 is CSADSGGFLWETQYF. The CDR3 DNA reads as TGCAGTGCCGATAGCGGGGGATTCCTGTGGGAGACCCAGTACTTC.